This T cell receptor beta chain was obtained from a study of shared clonotypes between healthy human individuals. Study-wide context: Donor ages ranged 18 to 49 years: a couple of women, a few men.

Profiling relied on immunoSEQ multiplex PCR, and the TCRdb table lists in-frame clones only, not all of them. The table has under 1,100,000 clones, approximately 68% seen once. Healthy HIV-negative adults without recent acute infections or vaccinations served as donors. The study separated CD4+ cells into CD45RA+ naive and CD45RA-negative memory subsets. Study outcomes and limitations: Non-shared clonotypes displayed generation probabilities falling below those of clonotypes present in all four donors.

As for this clone: Antigen specificity is unknown.

Between the trimmed V and J ends, which lost 7 bases and 8 bases, there was a span of 13 bases. CDR3 length equals 12 residues. Germline V gives CDR1 SNHLY, CDR2 FYNNEI. The sample was memory CD4+ T cells sorted from blood. Subset noted: CD45RA-negative fraction. V gene TRBV2 combines with J gene TRBJ2-3; possible D gene TRBD1, 5 bases. The TCR comes from a man between 18 and 35 years old in good health. CDR3: CASIQQEITQYF. CDR3 coding DNA: TGTGCCAGCATCCAACAGGAAATTACGCAGTATTTT. The variable domain in full, completed from reference TRBV2 and TRBJ2-3, reads EPEVTQTPSHQVTQMGQEVILRCVPISNHLYFYWYRQILGQKVEFLVSFYNNEISEKSEIFDDQFSVERPDGSNFTLKIRSTKLEDSAMYFCASIQQEITQYFGPGTRLTVL.